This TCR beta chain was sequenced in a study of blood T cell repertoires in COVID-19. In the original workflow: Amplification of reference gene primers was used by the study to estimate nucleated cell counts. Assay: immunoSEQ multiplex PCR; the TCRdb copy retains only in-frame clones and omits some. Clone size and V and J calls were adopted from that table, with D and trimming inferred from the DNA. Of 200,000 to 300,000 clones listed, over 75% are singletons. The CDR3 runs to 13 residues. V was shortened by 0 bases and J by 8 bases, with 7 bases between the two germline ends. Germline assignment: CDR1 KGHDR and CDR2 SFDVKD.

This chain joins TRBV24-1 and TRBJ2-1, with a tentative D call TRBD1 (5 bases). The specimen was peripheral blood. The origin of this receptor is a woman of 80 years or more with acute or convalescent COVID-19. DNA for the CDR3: TGTGCCACCAGTGATTTGCAGGGCCATGAGCAGTTCTTC. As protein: CATSDLQGHEQFF.